The clone carrying this TCR beta chain was picked up a small number of times. Its antigen is not known. These data come from a study of T-cell memory formation after mild COVID-19. Study-level points and caveats: Clones contracting over day 15 to 85 were CD4/CD8 balanced, with later expanders leaning CD4+. Among CD4+ contracting clones, most were CM and EM, and CD8+ ones EMRA.

Each CDR3 protein is one row after TCRdb ran MiXCR on the 5' RACE reads. The table shows over 130,000 distinct CDR3 sequences, with 11% to 15% occurring only once. The germline CDR1 and CDR2 sequences are MNHNY and SVGAGI (reference sequence). This CDR3 has 11 amino acids. Between the trimmed V and J ends, which lost 0 bases and 8 bases, there was a span of 2 bases. Specimen: PBMCs or a T cell subset sorted from them (not recorded which). The TCR sequence derives from an adult woman who had mild COVID-19 (a few samples of this study predate the infection). Cell type and time point are not known. The V and J genes are TRBV6-6 and TRBJ2-1; no firm D call. The CDR3: CASSYSHEQFF. CDR3 DNA: TGTGCCAGCAGTTACTCCCATGAGCAGTTCTTC.